This is a list of T cell receptor beta chains from one sample in a study of cytotoxic CD8 clonotypes in ibrutinib-treated CLL. Using immunoSEQ multiplex PCR, the repertoire was profiled, and TCRdb retains in-frame clones only, with some absent. The data contain hundreds of thousands of clones, roughly 70% of them singletons. This sample comprised PBMCs, obtained after 24 months of ibrutinib treatment. The receptors shown here come from a human donor with chronic lymphocytic leukemia. Both conserved end residues are part of each CDR3. D genes are given only for firm matches. Part of the rows lack a size; the others show once, few, many or a class for expanded clones.

V: TRBV7-2
size: .
D: .
J: TRBJ2-2
CDR3: CASSLGGGYTGELFF
DNA: TGTGCCAGCAGCCTTGGGGGCGGTTACACCGGGGAGCTGTTTTTT

V: TRBV19
size: once
D: .
J: TRBJ2-1
CDR3: CASSRGGLYYNEQFF
DNA: TGTGCCAGTAGTAGAGGAGGTCTCTACTACAATGAGCAGTTCTTC

V: TRBV7-7
size: .
D: .
J: TRBJ2-5
CDR3: CASGAGPDLKETQYF
DNA: TGTGCTAGCGGCGCCGGACCCGACTTGAAGGAGACCCAGTACTTC

V: TRBV30
size: .
D: .
J: TRBJ2-7
CDR3: CAWGLAYEQYF
DNA: TGTGCCTGGGGACTGGCCTACGAGCAGTACTTC

V: TRBV9
size: .
D: .
J: TRBJ1-1
CDR3: CASSGNQLEAFF
DNA: TGTGCCAGCAGCGGGAACCAACTTGAAGCTTTCTTT

V: TRBV10-3
size: .
D: .
J: TRBJ1-5
CDR3: CAIRGTNQPQHF
DNA: TGTGCCATCAGGGGTACCAATCAGCCCCAGCATTTT

V: TRBV27
size: .
D: .
J: TRBJ1-6
CDR3: CASRWGGDSPLHF
DNA: TGTGCCAGCAGGTGGGGAGGTGATTCACCCCTCCACTTT

V: TRBV2
size: .
D: .
J: TRBJ2-7
CDR3: CASSGQGATYEQYF
DNA: TGTGCCAGCAGTGGGCAGGGTGCAACCTACGAGCAGTACTTC

V: TRBV5-6
size: .
D: TRBD1
J: TRBJ1-4
CDR3: CASSLGAGGLSGSEKLFF
DNA: TGTGCCAGCAGCTTGGGGGCAGGGGGATTAAGTGGTTCCGAAAAACTGTTTTTT

V: TRBV11-2
size: .
D: .
J: TRBJ2-4
CDR3: CASSLSEYAIQYF
DNA: TGTGCCAGCAGCTTGAGTGAGTACGCCATTCAGTACTTC

V: TRBV7-9
size: .
D: .
J: TRBJ1-2
CDR3: CASSFSVLRTFYGYTF
DNA: TGTGCCAGCAGCTTTAGTGTCCTGCGTACCTTCTATGGCTACACCTTC

V: TRBV7-9
size: .
D: TRBD2
J: TRBJ2-5
CDR3: CASRGTSGSQETQYF
DNA: TGTGCCAGCAGGGGGACTAGCGGTTCCCAAGAGACCCAGTACTTC

V: TRBV7-2
size: .
D: .
J: TRBJ2-7
CDR3: CASSAQLVNGEQYF
DNA: TGTGCCAGCAGCGCCCAACTAGTCAATGGCGAGCAGTACTTC

V: TRBV11-2
size: .
D: TRBD2
J: TRBJ2-7
CDR3: CASSLGGRGYEQYF
DNA: TGTGCCAGCAGCTTAGGTGGGAGGGGCTACGAGCAGTACTTC

V: TRBV18
size: .
D: .
J: TRBJ2-7
CDR3: CASSQGSSSYEQYF
DNA: TGTGCCAGCTCGCAGGGGAGTAGCTCCTACGAGCAGTACTTC

V: TRBV27
size: .
D: TRBD2
J: TRBJ2-7
CDR3: CASSFTTSGTYEQYF
DNA: TGTGCCAGCAGTTTCACGACTAGCGGGACCTACGAGCAGTACTTC

V: TRBV18
size: few
D: .
J: TRBJ1-2
CDR3: CASSPRPQDPSHYTF
DNA: TGTGCCAGCTCACCACGTCCCCAGGACCCCTCACACTACACCTTC

V: TRBV27
size: few
D: .
J: TRBJ2-5
CDR3: CASSLTHQETQYF
DNA: TGTGCCAGCAGTTTAACACATCAAGAGACCCAGTACTTC

V: TRBV18
size: .
D: .
J: TRBJ2-7
CDR3: CASSPIGSSYEQYF
DNA: TGTGCCAGCTCCCCGATCGGGAGCTCCTACGAGCAGTACTTC

V: TRBV18
size: .
D: .
J: TRBJ2-7
CDR3: CASSPPGLPVGEQYF
DNA: TGTGCCAGCTCACCGCCGGGACTCCCGGTCGGCGAGCAGTACTTC

V: TRBV28
size: .
D: .
J: TRBJ2-7
CDR3: CASSIGRANYEQYF
DNA: TGTGCCAGCAGTATTGGACGGGCCAACTACGAGCAGTACTTC

V: TRBV11-3
size: .
D: TRBD2
J: TRBJ2-1
CDR3: CASSLELAGGLSYNEQFF
DNA: TGTGCCAGCAGCTTAGAACTAGCGGGAGGCCTCTCCTACAATGAGCAGTTCTTC

V: TRBV7-9
size: .
D: .
J: TRBJ1-2
CDR3: CASSSLGGSHGYTF
DNA: TGTGCCAGCAGCTCCCTAGGAGGGTCTCATGGCTACACCTTC

V: TRBV4-3
size: .
D: TRBD1
J: TRBJ2-7
CDR3: CASTPGTGEAYEQYF
DNA: TGCGCCAGCACCCCAGGGACAGGGGAGGCCTACGAGCAGTACTTC

V: TRBV7-3
size: .
D: .
J: TRBJ2-4
CDR3: CASSLLAKNIQYF
DNA: TGTGCCAGCAGCTTACTAGCCAAAAACATTCAGTACTTC

V: TRBV11-3
size: .
D: .
J: TRBJ2-1
CDR3: CASSLGRGEYNEQFF
DNA: TGTGCCAGCAGCTTAGGACGGGGTGAATACAATGAGCAGTTCTTC

V: TRBV10-3
size: .
D: .
J: TRBJ2-7
CDR3: CAISERGLYEQYF
DNA: TGTGCCATCAGTGAAAGGGGACTTTACGAGCAGTACTTC

V: TRBV15
size: once
D: .
J: TRBJ1-2
CDR3: CATSSHRDGYTF
DNA: TGTGCCACCAGCTCACACAGGGATGGCTACACCTTC

V: TRBV27
size: .
D: .
J: TRBJ2-4
CDR3: CASSLGGAENIQYF
DNA: TGTGCCAGCAGTTTGGGGGGGGCCGAAAACATTCAGTACTTC

V: TRBV20-1
size: .
D: .
J: TRBJ2-7
CDR3: CSGEYSYEQYF
DNA: TGCAGTGGCGAATACTCCTACGAGCAGTACTTC

V: TRBV29-1
size: .
D: .
J: TRBJ1-1
CDR3: CSVVGETEAFF
DNA: TGCAGCGTTGTTGGGGAGACTGAAGCTTTCTTT

V: TRBV7-7
size: .
D: TRBD2
J: TRBJ2-7
CDR3: CASSLGGIAGEQYF
DNA: TGTGCTAGCAGCCTCGGGGGCATAGCGGGGGAGCAGTACTTC

V: TRBV7-8
size: .
D: .
J: TRBJ2-7
CDR3: CASSSSSYEQYF
DNA: TGTGCCAGCAGCTCGAGCTCCTACGAGCAGTACTTC

V: TRBV7-2
size: .
D: TRBD1
J: TRBJ2-5
CDR3: CASSSARDRRTETQYF
DNA: TGTGCCAGCAGCTCTGCCCGGGACAGGAGAACAGAGACCCAGTACTTC

V: TRBV11-3
size: once
D: .
J: TRBJ2-5
CDR3: CASSYRDQETQYF
DNA: TGTGCCAGCAGCTACCGGGACCAAGAGACCCAGTACTTC

V: TRBV11-1
size: few
D: .
J: TRBJ2-7
CDR3: CASSLVGVYEQYF
DNA: TGTGCCAGCAGCTTAGTTGGGGTCTACGAGCAGTACTTC

V: TRBV19
size: .
D: .
J: TRBJ2-7
CDR3: CASSMSSTSYEQYF
DNA: TGTGCCAGTAGTATGTCGTCAACCTCCTACGAGCAGTACTTC

V: TRBV7-3
size: once
D: .
J: TRBJ1-3
CDR3: CASSAQGGNTIYF
DNA: TGTGCCAGCAGCGCCCAAGGAGGAAACACCATATATTTT

V: TRBV28
size: .
D: TRBD1
J: TRBJ2-7
CDR3: CASTPSGQGYEQYF
DNA: TGTGCCAGCACCCCTTCTGGACAGGGCTACGAGCAGTACTTC

V: TRBV6-5
size: .
D: .
J: TRBJ1-5
CDR3: CAIRGFYSNQPQHF
DNA: TGTGCAATAAGGGGATTCTATAGCAATCAGCCCCAGCATTTT

V: TRBV9
size: .
D: .
J: TRBJ2-3
CDR3: CASSVPGPGVTDTQYF
DNA: TGTGCCAGCAGCGTCCCCGGACCAGGGGTCACAGATACGCAGTATTTT

V: TRBV21-1
size: .
D: .
J: TRBJ2-7
CDR3: CASSSQTEQYF
DNA: TGTGCCAGCAGCTCCCAGACCGAGCAGTACTTC

V: TRBV7-3
size: .
D: .
J: TRBJ2-1
CDR3: CASSFDVRTYNEQFF
DNA: TGTGCCAGCAGCTTCGACGTGAGAACCTACAATGAGCAGTTCTTC

V: TRBV6-5
size: .
D: TRBD1
J: TRBJ1-1
CDR3: CASSSPGQGLNTEAFF
DNA: TGTGCCAGCAGTTCACCGGGACAGGGATTGAACACTGAAGCTTTCTTT

V: TRBV19
size: .
D: .
J: TRBJ2-7
CDR3: CASSSQGSGEQYF
DNA: TGTGCCAGTAGCAGTCAGGGGTCCGGCGAGCAGTACTTC

V: TRBV28
size: .
D: .
J: TRBJ1-3
CDR3: CASLRWMGNTIYF
DNA: TGTGCCAGCCTCCGTTGGATGGGAAACACCATATATTTT

V: TRBV5-1
size: .
D: .
J: TRBJ2-5
CDR3: CASSLVRGADQETQYF
DNA: TGCGCCAGCAGCTTGGTCAGGGGCGCGGACCAAGAGACCCAGTACTTC

V: TRBV11-3
size: .
D: TRBD1
J: TRBJ1-5
CDR3: CASSLATGEGDQPQHF
DNA: TGTGCCAGCAGCTTAGCCACAGGGGAGGGGGATCAGCCCCAGCATTTT

V: TRBV29-1
size: .
D: TRBD1
J: TRBJ1-2
CDR3: CSVRTGLNYGYTF
DNA: TGCAGCGTCCGGACAGGGCTTAACTATGGCTACACCTTC

V: TRBV6-6
size: .
D: .
J: TRBJ1-1
CDR3: CASHPRGTEAFF
DNA: TGTGCCAGTCACCCTAGGGGCACTGAAGCTTTCTTT

V: TRBV4-2
size: .
D: TRBD2
J: TRBJ2-1
CDR3: CASSQDPLAGNYNEQFF
DNA: TGTGCCAGCAGCCAAGATCCCCTAGCGGGGAACTACAATGAGCAGTTCTTC

V: TRBV2
size: .
D: TRBD2
J: TRBJ2-7
CDR3: CASRVGSGTQLYEQYF
DNA: TGTGCCAGCAGGGTGGGGAGCGGGACCCAACTCTACGAGCAGTACTTC

V: TRBV7-6
size: .
D: TRBD2
J: TRBJ2-5
CDR3: CASSVRPSGNWETQYF
DNA: TGTGCCAGCAGCGTCCGACCTAGCGGGAATTGGGAGACCCAGTACTTC

V: TRBV9
size: .
D: .
J: TRBJ2-7
CDR3: CASSAGDGIFYEQYF
DNA: TGTGCCAGCAGCGCCGGGGACGGAATTTTCTACGAGCAGTACTTC

V: TRBV6-5
size: .
D: .
J: TRBJ2-2
CDR3: CASSARQVTGELFF
DNA: TGTGCCAGCAGTGCCCGACAGGTCACCGGGGAGCTGTTTTTT